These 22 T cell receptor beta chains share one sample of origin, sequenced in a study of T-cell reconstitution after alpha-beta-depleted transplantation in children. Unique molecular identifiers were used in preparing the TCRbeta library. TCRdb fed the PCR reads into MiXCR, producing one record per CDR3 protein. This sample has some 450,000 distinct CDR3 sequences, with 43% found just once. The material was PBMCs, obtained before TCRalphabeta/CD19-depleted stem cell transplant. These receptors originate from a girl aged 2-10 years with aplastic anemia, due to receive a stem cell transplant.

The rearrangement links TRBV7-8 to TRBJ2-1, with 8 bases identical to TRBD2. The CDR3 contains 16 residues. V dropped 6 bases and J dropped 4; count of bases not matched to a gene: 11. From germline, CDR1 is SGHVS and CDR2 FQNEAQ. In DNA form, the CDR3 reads TGTGCCAGCAGTCCGAGGCCTAGCGGGCAATACAATGAGCAGTTCTTC. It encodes CASSPRPSGQYNEQFF.

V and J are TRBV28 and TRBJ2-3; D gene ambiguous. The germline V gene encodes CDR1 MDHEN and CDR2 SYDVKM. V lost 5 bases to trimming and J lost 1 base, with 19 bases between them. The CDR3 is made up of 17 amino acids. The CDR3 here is CASSPARIDRRTDTQYF. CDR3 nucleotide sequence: TGTGCCAGCAGTCCAGCCCGCATCGACCGGCGCACAGATACGCAGTATTTT.

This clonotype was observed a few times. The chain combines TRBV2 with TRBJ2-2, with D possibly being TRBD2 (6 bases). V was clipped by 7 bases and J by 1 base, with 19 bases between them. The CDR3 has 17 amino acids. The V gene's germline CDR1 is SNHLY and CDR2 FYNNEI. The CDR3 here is CASKPNRGTVNTGELFF. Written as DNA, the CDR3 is TGTGCCAGCAAACCCAACCGCGGGACGGTGAACACCGGGGAGCTGTTTTTT. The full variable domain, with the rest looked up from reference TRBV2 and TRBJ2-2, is EPEVTQTPSHQVTQMGQEVILRCVPISNHLYFYWYRQILGQKVEFLVSFYNNEISEKSEIFDDQFSVERPDGSNFTLKIRSTKLEDSAMYFCASKPNRGTVNTGELFFGEGSRLTVL.

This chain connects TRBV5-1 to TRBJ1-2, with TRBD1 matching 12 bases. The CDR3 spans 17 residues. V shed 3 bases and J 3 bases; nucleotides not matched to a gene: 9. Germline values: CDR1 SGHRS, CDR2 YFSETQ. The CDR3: CASSSGTGGEGHYGYTF. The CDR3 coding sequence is TGCGCCAGCAGCTCCGGGACAGGGGGCGAAGGCCACTATGGCTACACCTTC.

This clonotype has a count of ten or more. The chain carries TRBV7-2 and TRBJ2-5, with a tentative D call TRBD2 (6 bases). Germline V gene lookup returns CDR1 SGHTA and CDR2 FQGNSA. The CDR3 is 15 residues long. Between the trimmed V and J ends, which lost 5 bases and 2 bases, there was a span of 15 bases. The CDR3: CASSTLGTGQETQYF. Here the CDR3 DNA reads TGTGCCAGCAGCACCCTCGGGACTGGACAAGAGACCCAGTACTTC.

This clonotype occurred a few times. CDR3 amino acids: CSVEASGSYEQYF. The CDR3, as DNA: TGCAGCGTTGAAGCGTCAGGGTCCTACGAGCAGTACTTC. The chain carries TRBV29-1 and TRBJ2-7; tentatively, D is TRBD1 (5 bases). Trimming took off 1 base at V and 1 base at J, with 8 bases between the two ends. This CDR3 region has 13 residues. CDR1 and CDR2 (germline): SQVTM, ANQGSEA.

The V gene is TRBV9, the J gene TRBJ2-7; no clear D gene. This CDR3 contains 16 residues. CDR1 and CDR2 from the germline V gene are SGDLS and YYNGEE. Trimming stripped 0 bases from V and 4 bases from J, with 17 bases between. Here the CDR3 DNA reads TGTGCCAGCAGCGTAGGCCCCTCGACGAGAGAGTACGAGCAGTACTTC. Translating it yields CASSVGPSTREYEQYF.

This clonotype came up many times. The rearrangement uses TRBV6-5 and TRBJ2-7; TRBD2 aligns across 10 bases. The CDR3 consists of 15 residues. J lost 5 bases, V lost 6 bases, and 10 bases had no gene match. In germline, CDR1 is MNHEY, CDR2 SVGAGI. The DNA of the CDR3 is TGTGCCAGCAGCCCTAGCGGGAGCGGGTACAACGAGCAGTACTTC. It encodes CASSPSGSGYNEQYF.

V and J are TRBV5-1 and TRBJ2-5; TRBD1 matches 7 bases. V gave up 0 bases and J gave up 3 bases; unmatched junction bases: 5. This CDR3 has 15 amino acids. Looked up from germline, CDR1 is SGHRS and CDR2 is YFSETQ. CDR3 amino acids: CASSLADRDEETQYF. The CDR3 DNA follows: TGCGCCAGCAGCTTGGCAGACAGGGATGAAGAGACCCAGTACTTC. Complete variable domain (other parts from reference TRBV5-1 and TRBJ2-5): KAGVTQTPRYLIKTRGQQVTLSCSPISGHRSVSWYQQTPGQGLQFLFEYFSETQRNKGNFPGRFSGRQFSNSRSEMNVSTLELGDSALYLCASSLADRDEETQYFGPGTRLLVL.

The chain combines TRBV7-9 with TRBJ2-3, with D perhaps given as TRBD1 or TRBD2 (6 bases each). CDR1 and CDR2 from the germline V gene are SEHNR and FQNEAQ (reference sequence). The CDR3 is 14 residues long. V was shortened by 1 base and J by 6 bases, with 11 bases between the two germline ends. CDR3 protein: CASSLDQGRDTQYF. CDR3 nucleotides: TGTGCCAGCAGCTTAGATCAGGGGAGGGATACGCAGTATTTT.

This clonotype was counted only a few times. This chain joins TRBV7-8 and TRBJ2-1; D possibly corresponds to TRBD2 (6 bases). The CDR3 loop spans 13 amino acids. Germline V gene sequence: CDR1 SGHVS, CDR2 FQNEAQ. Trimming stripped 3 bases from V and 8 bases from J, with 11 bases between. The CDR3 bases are TGTGCCAGCAGCTTGCCAGCGGGCTATGAGCAGTTCTTC. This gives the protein CASSLPAGYEQFF.

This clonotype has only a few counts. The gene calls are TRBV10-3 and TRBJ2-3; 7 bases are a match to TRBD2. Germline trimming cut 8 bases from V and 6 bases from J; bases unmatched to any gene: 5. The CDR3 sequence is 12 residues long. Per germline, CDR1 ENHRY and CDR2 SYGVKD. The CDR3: CAIGGSGDTQYF. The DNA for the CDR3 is TGTGCCATCGGCGGGAGTGGGGATACGCAGTATTTT.

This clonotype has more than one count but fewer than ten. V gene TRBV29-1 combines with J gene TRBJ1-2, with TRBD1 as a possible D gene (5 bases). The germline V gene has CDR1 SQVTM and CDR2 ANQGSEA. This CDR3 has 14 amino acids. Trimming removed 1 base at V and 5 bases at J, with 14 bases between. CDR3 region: CSVEGRGARYGYTF. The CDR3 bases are TGCAGCGTTGAAGGACGAGGGGCAAGGTATGGCTACACCTTC.

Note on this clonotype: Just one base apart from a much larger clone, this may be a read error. DNA of the CDR3: TGCGCCAGCAGCCTACAGCCTGGACAGGGCCCTAACTATGGCTACCCCTTC. Its translation is CASSLQPGQGPNYGYPF. This chain links TRBV4-1 with TRBJ1-2; 8 bases fit TRBD1. Germline CDR1 MGHRA, CDR2 YSYEKL. This CDR3 spans 17 amino acids.

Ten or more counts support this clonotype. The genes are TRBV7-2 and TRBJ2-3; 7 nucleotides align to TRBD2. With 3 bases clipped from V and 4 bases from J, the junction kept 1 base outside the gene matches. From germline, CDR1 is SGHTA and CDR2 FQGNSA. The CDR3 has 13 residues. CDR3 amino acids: CASSLTSSDTQYF. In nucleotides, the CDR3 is TGTGCCAGCAGCTTGACTAGCTCAGATACGCAGTATTTT.

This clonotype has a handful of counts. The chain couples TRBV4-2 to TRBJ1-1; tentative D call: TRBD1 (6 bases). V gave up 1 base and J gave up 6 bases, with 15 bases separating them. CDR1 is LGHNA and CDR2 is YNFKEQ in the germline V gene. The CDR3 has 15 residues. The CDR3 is CASSQVGAREAEAFF. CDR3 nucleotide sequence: TGTGCCAGCAGCCAAGTGGGGGCACGGGAGGCTGAAGCTTTCTTT.

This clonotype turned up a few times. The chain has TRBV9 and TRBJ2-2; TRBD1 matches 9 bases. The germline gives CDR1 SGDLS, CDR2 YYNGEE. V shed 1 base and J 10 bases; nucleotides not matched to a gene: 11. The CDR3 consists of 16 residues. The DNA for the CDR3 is TGTGCCAGCAGCGTAAGACAGGGGGGAATGCCGGTGGAGCTGTTTTTT. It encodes CASSVRQGGMPVELFF.

The CDR3 sequence is CASSVGGRTRGDEQFF. The DNA of the CDR3 is TGTGCCAGCAGCGTAGGTGGCCGTACGAGGGGCGATGAGCAGTTCTTC. The chain carries TRBV9 and TRBJ2-1; perhaps D is TRBD1 or TRBD2 (5 bases each). V lost 0 bases and J lost 8, with 18 bases in between. The CDR3 spans 16 residues. Germline-derived CDR1 and CDR2 are SGDLS and YYNGEE.

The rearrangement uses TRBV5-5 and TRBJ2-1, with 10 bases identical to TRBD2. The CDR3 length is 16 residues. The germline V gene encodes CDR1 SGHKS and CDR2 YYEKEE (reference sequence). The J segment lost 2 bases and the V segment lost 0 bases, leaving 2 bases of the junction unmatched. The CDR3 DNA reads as TGTGCCAGCAGCTTGGCCCTAGCGGGAGCCTACAATGAGCAGTTCTTC. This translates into CASSLALAGAYNEQFF.

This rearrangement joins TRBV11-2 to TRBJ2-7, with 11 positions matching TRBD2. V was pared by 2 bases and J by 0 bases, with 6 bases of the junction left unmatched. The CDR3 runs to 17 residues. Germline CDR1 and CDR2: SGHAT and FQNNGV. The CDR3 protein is CASSLTSGGRSSYEQYF. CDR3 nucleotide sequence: TGTGCCAGCAGCTTAACTAGCGGGGGCCGAAGCTCCTACGAGCAGTACTTC.

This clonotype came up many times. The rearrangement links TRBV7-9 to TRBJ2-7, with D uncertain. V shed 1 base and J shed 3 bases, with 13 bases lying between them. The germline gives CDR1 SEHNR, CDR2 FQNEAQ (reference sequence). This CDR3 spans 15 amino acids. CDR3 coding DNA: TGTGCCAGCAGCTTAGTGGGGTTGGGGTTCTACGAGCAGTACTTC. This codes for CASSLVGLGFYEQYF.

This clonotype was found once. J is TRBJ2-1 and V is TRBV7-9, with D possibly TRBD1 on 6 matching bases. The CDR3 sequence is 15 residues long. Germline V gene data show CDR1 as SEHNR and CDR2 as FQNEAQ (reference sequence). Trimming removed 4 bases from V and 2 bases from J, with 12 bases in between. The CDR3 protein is CASSYRTAPYNEQFF. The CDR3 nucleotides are TGTGCCAGCAGCTACCGGACAGCCCCCTACAATGAGCAGTTCTTC.